This T cell receptor (beta chain) was identified in a study of blood T cell repertoires in COVID-19. Clinical histories supplied by participants themselves formed the basis of cohort assignment. Exposed volunteers were people who met a COVID-19 case within 2 weeks before study entry. In the original analysis: Amplifying reference gene primers gave estimates of nucleated cell counts. Clones were sequenced by immunoSEQ multiplex PCR, and TCRdb holds only the in-frame ones, with some missing. That table gives V, J and clone size, and the DNA gave D and trimming. Of some 190,000 clones in the sample, roughly 84% were seen once. CDR3 length equals 13 residues. V gave up 2 bases and J gave up 4 bases, with 9 bases separating them. Germline values: CDR1 SGDLS, CDR2 YYNGEE.

The clonotype comes from a woman aged 25 to 39 who had been exposed to COVID-19. Material: PBMCs or T cells enriched from blood (not recorded which). V and J are TRBV9 and TRBJ1-1, with no clear D. As DNA, the CDR3 is TGTGCCAGCAGCGTCACAACAATCACTGAAGCTTTCTTT. It is translated as CASSVTTITEAFF.